These 7 T cell receptor beta chains came from one sample sequenced in a study of blood T cell repertoires in COVID-19. Data came from immunoSEQ multiplex PCR; TCRdb stores just in-frame clones and leaves some out. The table has around 60,000 clones, around 74% seen once. What was sequenced was peripheral blood. These receptors all stem from a woman older than 75 with acute or convalescent COVID-19.

This chain joins TRBV19 and TRBJ1-4, with 8 bases fitting TRBD1. Germline CDR1 reads LNHDA; CDR2 reads SQIVND (reference sequence). The CDR3 runs to 18 residues. The J segment lost 6 bases and the V segment lost 5 bases, leaving 17 bases of the junction unmatched. The CDR3 DNA reads TGTGCCAGTAGTCTCCGACAGGGGCAGCGTTCCTGGGATGAAAAACTGTTTTTT. Its protein is CASSLRQGQRSWDEKLFF. The whole variable domain, remainder taken from reference TRBV19 and TRBJ1-4, is DGGITQSPKYLFRKEGQNVTLSCEQNLNHDAMYWYRQDPGQGLRLIYYSQIVNDFQKGDIAEGYSVSREKKESFPLTVTSAQKNPTAFYLCASSLRQGQRSWDEKLFFGSGTQLSVL.

The chain couples TRBV7-2 to TRBJ1-2; 12 bases map to TRBD1. The CDR3 is 17 amino acids. CDR1 is SGHTA, CDR2 FQGNSA, per germline. J was trimmed by 2 bases and V by 0 bases; bases with no gene match: 4. CDR3 in DNA: TGTGCCAGCAGCTTAGCGGGGACAGGGGGCCTCAACTATGGCTACACCTTC. Translation: CASSLAGTGGLNYGYTF.

Written as DNA, the CDR3 is TGTGCCAGCAGCCAGGGGACGCACGACTATGGCTACACCTTC. It codes for CASSQGTHDYGYTF. The J gene is TRBJ1-2, the V gene TRBV7-2; D is possibly TRBD1 (6 bases). CDR3 length: 14 amino acids. Germline V gives CDR1 SGHTA, CDR2 FQGNSA. Between the trimmed V and J ends, which lost 5 bases and 3 bases, there was a span of 13 bases.

The chain has TRBV28 and TRBJ2-1, with 12 bases that match TRBD2. The ends lost 7 bases at V and 8 bases at J; junction bases unmatched: 15. The CDR3 length is 17 residues. Looked up from germline, CDR1 is MDHEN and CDR2 is SYDVKM. The CDR3 reads CASNLPTGTSGWDEQFF. The DNA of the CDR3 is TGTGCCAGCAACTTGCCGACCGGGACTAGCGGGTGGGATGAGCAGTTCTTC.

This sequence joins TRBV7-9 and TRBJ1-4; D might be TRBD1 (6 bases). The CDR3 runs to 16 residues. With 3 bases removed from V and 7 bases from J, the gap between germline ends came to 18 bases. The germline V gene encodes CDR1 SEHNR and CDR2 FQNEAQ (reference sequence). The CDR3 region is CASSFFPDRDLEKLFF. CDR3 DNA: TGTGCCAGCAGCTTCTTCCCGGACAGAGATCTTGAAAAACTGTTTTTT.

V is TRBV6-2 or TRBV6-3 and J is TRBJ1-1; D ambiguous. V was pared by 4 bases and J by 6 bases, with 9 bases between. CDR3 size: 12 residues. CDR1 and CDR2 (germline): MNHEY, SVGEGT. Here the CDR3 DNA reads TGTGCCAGCAGTTCGGTGGGCTCTGAAGCTTTCTTT. This encodes CASSSVGSEAFF.

The genes are TRBV4-1 and TRBJ2-3; TRBD2 agrees at 9 bases. The J segment lost 3 bases and the V segment lost 4 bases, leaving 5 bases of the junction unmatched. This CDR3 has 15 residues. Germline CDR1 reads MGHRA; CDR2 reads YSYEKL. The CDR3 DNA is TGCGCCAGCAGCCCAGGGACTAGCAGAACAGATACGCAGTATTTT. It codes for CASSPGTSRTDTQYF.